The subject of this entry is one T cell receptor beta chain. Its antigen is as yet unknown. This sample was taken from a study of somatic mutations in cytotoxic T cells in rheumatoid arthritis. CDR1 and CDR2 (germline): LNHDA, SQIVND (reference sequence). The V gene end was trimmed by 5 bases and the J gene end by 4 bases; junction bases not matched to a gene: 9. The length of the CDR3 is 15 residues. Findings and caveats of the study: Among rheumatoid arthritis patients and age-matched healthy controls, CD8+ T-cell clonality was not significantly different.

Some clones are missing from TCRdb's copy, which holds only in-frame ones; the method was immunoSEQ multiplex PCR. The data show about 20,000 clones, about 86% seen once. This chain connects TRBV19 to TRBJ2-3; 7 positions agree with TRBD1. Sequenced: CD8+ T cells sorted from blood. The clonotype comes from a woman aged 45-65 years in good health. CDR3 sequence (DNA): TGTGCCAGTAGTCCCACACAGGGGTTTTCAGATACGCAGTATTTT. Amino acid sequence: CASSPTQGFSDTQYF. Together with reference TRBV19 and TRBJ2-3, the CDR3 gives the full variable domain: DGGITQSPKYLFRKEGQNVTLSCEQNLNHDAMYWYRQDPGQGLRLIYYSQIVNDFQKGDIAEGYSVSREKKESFPLTVTSAQKNPTAFYLCASSPTQGFSDTQYFGPGTRLTVL.